This TCR beta chain is drawn from a study of early stage breast cancer tumors. Across the study: ER+/PR+/HER2- status applied to about 70% of the 16 invasive breast tumors.

Using immunoSEQ multiplex PCR, the repertoire was profiled, and TCRdb retains in-frame clones only, with some absent. The data show about 25,000 clones, about 70% seen once. Germline V lookup: CDR1 SSHAT, CDR2 FNYEAQ (reference sequence). The CDR3 length is 15 residues. As concerns this clone: What it binds is not known. The junction departs from germline at one end; a sequencing error may be responsible.

Findings of the study overall: Functional markers like CD4, CD8 and FOXP3 were missed in bulk sequencing. Compared with adjacent normal breast, tumors showed 2 to 2.5-fold denser, more clonal T cells. Blood repertoires resembled normal breast more than tumor.

This receptor was identified in a person between 55 and 69 years old with breast cancer. Material: breast tumor tissue. J is TRBJ2-3 and V is TRBV7-7, with 8 bases aligning to TRBD1. The CDR3 region is CASSLQGVPTDTQYF. The CDR3 bases are TGTGCTAGCAGCTTACAGGGGGTCCCCACAGATACGCAGTATTTT.